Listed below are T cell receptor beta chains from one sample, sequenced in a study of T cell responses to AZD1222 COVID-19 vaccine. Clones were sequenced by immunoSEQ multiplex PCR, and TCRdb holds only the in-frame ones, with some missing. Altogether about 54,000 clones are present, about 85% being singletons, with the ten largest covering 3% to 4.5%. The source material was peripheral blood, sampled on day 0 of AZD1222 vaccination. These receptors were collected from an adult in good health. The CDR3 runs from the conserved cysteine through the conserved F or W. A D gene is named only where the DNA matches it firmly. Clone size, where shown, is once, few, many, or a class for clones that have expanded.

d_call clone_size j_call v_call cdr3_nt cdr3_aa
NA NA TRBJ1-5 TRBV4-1 TGCGCCAGCAGCCAAGCAGGGACGAATCAGCCCCAGCATTTT CASSQAGTNQPQHF
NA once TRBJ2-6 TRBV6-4 TGTGCCAGCAGGGGACCCGGGGCCAACGTCCTGACTTTC CASRGPGANVLTF
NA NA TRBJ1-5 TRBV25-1 TGTGCCACTGGGGAGGAGGGCAATCAGCCCCAGCATTTT CATGEEGNQPQHF
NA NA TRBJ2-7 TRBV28 TGTGCCAGCAGTCCCACAGGGATCTACGAGCAGTACTTC CASSPTGIYEQYF
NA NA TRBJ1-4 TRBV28 TGTGCCAGCAGTTTAACTCCAGCAACTAATGAAAAACTGTTTTTT CASSLTPATNEKLFF
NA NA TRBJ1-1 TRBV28 TGTGCCAGCACAAGAGGGAGTACTGAAGCTTTCTTT CASTRGSTEAFF
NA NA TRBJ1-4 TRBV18 TGTGCCAGCTCTCGGGGCGTTGGTAATGAAAAACTGTTTTTT CASSRGVGNEKLFF
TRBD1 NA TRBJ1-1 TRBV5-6 TGTGCCAGCAGCTTGGTGGGGACAGGGACTGAAGCTTTCTTT CASSLVGTGTEAFF
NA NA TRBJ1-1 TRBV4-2 TGTGCCAGCAGCCAAGACATTCCGGCCGGATTGAACACTGAAGCTTTCTTT CASSQDIPAGLNTEAFF
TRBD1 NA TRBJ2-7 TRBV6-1 TGTGCCAGCAGTGGGGCTCGAGGACATATTACAGGGGGCGAGCAGTACTTC CASSGARGHITGGEQYF
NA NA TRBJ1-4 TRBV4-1 TGCGCCAGCAGCCAAGATGGTGGGTACGCCGAAAAACTGTTTTTT CASSQDGGYAEKLFF
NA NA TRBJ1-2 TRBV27 TGTGCCAGCAGTCCCGACAGATATGGCTACACCTTC CASSPDRYGYTF
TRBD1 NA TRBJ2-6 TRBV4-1 TGCGCCAGCAGCCAAGAAGGGGGCAGCTCTGGGGCCAACGTCCTGACTTTC CASSQEGGSSGANVLTF
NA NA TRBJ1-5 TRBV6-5 TGTGCCAGCAGTCCGCTCGGGGGATTGATGGCCCAGCATTTT CASSPLGGLMAQHF
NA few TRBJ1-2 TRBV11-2 TGTGCCAGCAGCCCCATCCCATCGACCCGATCTAACTATGGCTACACCTTC CASSPIPSTRSNYGYTF
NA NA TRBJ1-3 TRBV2 TGTGCCAGCAGTGCCGGGACACCGGGAAACACCATATATTTT CASSAGTPGNTIYF
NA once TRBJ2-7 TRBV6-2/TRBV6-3 TGTGCCAGCAGTTACGTACAGGGCTACGAGCAGTACTTC CASSYVQGYEQYF
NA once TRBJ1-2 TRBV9 TGTGCCAGCAGCGGTTACTCCAACTATGGCTACACCTTC CASSGYSNYGYTF
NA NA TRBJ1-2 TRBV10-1 TGCGCCAGCAGTGAGGGCACTAACTATGGCTACACCTTC CASSEGTNYGYTF
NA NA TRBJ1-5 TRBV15 TGTGCCACCAGCAGGCGAGTTAATCAGCCCCAGCATTTT CATSRRVNQPQHF
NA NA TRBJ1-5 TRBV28 TGTGCCAGCAGTTTGGGGCAGAAGAATCAGCCCCAGCATTTT CASSLGQKNQPQHF
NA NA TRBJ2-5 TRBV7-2 TGTGCCAGCAGCACCCCTAGGGGGAGGGAGACCCAGTACTTC CASSTPRGRETQYF
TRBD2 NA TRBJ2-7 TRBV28 TGTGCCAGCCGCAAACCGGGGGGACAGCAGTACTTC CASRKPGGQQYF
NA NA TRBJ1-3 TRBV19 TGTGCCAGTAGTGTCTCTTTCTCTGGAAACACCATATATTTT CASSVSFSGNTIYF
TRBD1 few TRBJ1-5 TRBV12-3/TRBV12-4 TGTGCCAGCAGCCAGGGGGCTGGTCAGCCCCAGCATTTT CASSQGAGQPQHF
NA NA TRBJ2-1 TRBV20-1 TGCAGTGCTAGTTACAGGGGAGGCTTCAATGAGCAGTTCTTC CSASYRGGFNEQFF
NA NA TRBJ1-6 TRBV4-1 TGCGCCAGCAGCCAAGACTGGTACCAGGGGTGGTCACCCCTCCACTTT CASSQDWYQGWSPLHF
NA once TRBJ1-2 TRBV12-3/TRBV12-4 TGTGCCAGCAGTTTAGCGGGTCCCTATGGCTACACCTTC CASSLAGPYGYTF
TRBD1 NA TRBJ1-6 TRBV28 TGTGCCAGCAGTCCAGGGGGATCTAATTCACCCCTCCACTTT CASSPGGSNSPLHF
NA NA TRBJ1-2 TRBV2 TGTGCCAGCAGTGAGTCAACAGCTTCCTATGGCTACACCTTC CASSESTASYGYTF
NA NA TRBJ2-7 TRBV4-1 TGCGCCAGCAGCCAACAGGGGGGACACGAGCAGTACTTC CASSQQGGHEQYF
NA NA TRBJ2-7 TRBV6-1 TGTGCCAGCAGTGAAGAGGGGGACACCTACGAGCAGTACTTC CASSEEGDTYEQYF
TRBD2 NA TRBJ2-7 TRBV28 TGTGCCAGCAGTCCAGCGGGGGGGCTGTACGAGCAGTACTTC CASSPAGGLYEQYF
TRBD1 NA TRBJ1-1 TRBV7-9 TGTGCCAGCAGCTCCCAGACAGGGGGGACTGAAGCTTTCTTT CASSSQTGGTEAFF
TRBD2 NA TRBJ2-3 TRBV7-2 TGTGCCAGCAGCTTGACTAGCGGGGGATCTAGCACAGATACGCAGTATTTT CASSLTSGGSSTDTQYF
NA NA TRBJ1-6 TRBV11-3 TGTGCCAGCAGCCAGGGACCAAATTCACCCCTCCACTTT CASSQGPNSPLHF
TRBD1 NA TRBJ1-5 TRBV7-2 TGTGCCAGCAGCTCCCCGGACAGGGGAGGCAATCAGCCCCAGCATTTT CASSSPDRGGNQPQHF
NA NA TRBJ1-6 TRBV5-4 TGTGCCAGCAGCCAGGGATCCCGATCCCCTTCACCCCTCCACTTT CASSQGSRSPSPLHF
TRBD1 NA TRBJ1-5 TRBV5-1 TGCGCCAGCAGCTTGGTTCCCCCGGGACAGGGGAAACAGCCCCAGCATTTT CASSLVPPGQGKQPQHF
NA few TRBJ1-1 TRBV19 TGTGCCAGTAGTATAGAAGGGACTTCGAACACTGAAGCTTTCTTT CASSIEGTSNTEAFF
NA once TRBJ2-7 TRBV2 TGTGCCAGCAGTGATCTGATTCTGGCGTCCTACGAGCAGTACTTC CASSDLILASYEQYF
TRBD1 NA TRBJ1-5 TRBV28 TGTGCCAGCAGACCACGGACAGGGGCCTTGAATCAGCCCCAGCATTTT CASRPRTGALNQPQHF
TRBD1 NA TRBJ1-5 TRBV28 TGTGCCAGCAGTTTGGGGGTGGTGCCGGACAGGGCCGGCTATATGGGGAATCAGCCCCAGCATTTT CASSLGVVPDRAGYMGNQPQHF
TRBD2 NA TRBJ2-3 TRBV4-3 TGCGCCAGCAGCCGGGAGCGGGGGGGCGCAGATACGCAGTATTTT CASSRERGGADTQYF
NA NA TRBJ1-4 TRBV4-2 TGTGCCAGCGGCGGGAGTCAAGGGGAAAAACTGTTTTTT CASGGSQGEKLFF
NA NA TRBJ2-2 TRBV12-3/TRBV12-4 TGTGCCAGCAGTCCGCCCGGGGAGCTGTTTTTT CASSPPGELFF
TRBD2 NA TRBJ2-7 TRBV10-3 TGTGCCATCAGTGGGACTAGCGGCGGACTCTACGAGCAGTACTTC CAISGTSGGLYEQYF
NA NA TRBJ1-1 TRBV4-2 TGTGCCAGCAGCCAAGATCCAGCCACGAACACTGAAGCTTTCTTT CASSQDPATNTEAFF
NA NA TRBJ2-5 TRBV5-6 TGTGCCAGCAGCTTTGGGGAGACCCAGTACTTC CASSFGETQYF
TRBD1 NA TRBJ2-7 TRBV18 TGTGCCAGCTCACCACCTGGGACAGGGACCACCGGCCAGTACTTC CASSPPGTGTTGQYF
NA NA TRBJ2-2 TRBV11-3 TGTGCCAGCAGCTTAGGCCGCGCTACCCTGAACACCGGGGAGCTGTTTTTT CASSLGRATLNTGELFF
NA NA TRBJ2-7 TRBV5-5 TGTGCCAGCAGCTTGGCGGATAGGGCTTTAAGCCTTCTCTTC CASSLADRALSLLF
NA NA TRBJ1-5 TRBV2 TGTGCCAGCCAGGACTCTGGGTACCATCAGCCCCAGCATTTT CASQDSGYHQPQHF
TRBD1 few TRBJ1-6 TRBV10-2 TGCGCCAGCAGCTCGGGACAGGGGATTAATTCACCCCTCCACTTT CASSSGQGINSPLHF